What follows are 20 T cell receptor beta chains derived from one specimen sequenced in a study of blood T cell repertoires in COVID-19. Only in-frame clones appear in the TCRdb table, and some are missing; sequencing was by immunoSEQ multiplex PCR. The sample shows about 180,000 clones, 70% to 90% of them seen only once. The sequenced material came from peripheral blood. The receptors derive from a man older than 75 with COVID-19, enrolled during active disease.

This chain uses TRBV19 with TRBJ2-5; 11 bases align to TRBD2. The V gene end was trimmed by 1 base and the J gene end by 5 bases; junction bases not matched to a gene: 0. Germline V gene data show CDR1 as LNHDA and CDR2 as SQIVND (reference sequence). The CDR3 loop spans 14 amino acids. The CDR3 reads CASSIGLAGETQYF. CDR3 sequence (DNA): TGTGCCAGTAGTATAGGACTAGCGGGGGAGACCCAGTACTTC.

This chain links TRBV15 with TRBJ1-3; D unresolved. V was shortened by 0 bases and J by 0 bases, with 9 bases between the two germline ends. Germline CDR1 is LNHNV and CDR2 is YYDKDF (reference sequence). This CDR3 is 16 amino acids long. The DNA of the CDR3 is TGTGCCACCAGCAGAGATCAGGTGGACTCTGGAAACACCATATATTTT. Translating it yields CATSRDQVDSGNTIYF.

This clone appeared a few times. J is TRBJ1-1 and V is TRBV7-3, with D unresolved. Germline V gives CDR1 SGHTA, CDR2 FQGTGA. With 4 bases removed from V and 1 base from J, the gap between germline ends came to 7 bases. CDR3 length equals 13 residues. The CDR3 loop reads CASSYSRNTEAFF. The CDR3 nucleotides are TGTGCCAGCAGCTACAGCAGGAACACTGAAGCTTTCTTT.

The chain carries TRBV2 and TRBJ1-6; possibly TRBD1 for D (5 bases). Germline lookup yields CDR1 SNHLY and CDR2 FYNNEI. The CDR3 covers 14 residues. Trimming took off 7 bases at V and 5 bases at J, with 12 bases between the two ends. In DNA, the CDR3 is TGTGCCAGCAAGCGGGACGTTCATAATTCACCCCTCCACTTT. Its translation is CASKRDVHNSPLHF.

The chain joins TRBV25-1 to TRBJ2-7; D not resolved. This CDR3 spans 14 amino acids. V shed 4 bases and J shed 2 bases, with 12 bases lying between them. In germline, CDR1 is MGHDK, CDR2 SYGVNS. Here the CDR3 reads CASSGSRPPYEQYF. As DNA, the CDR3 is TGTGCCAGCAGTGGCTCCAGGCCACCCTACGAGCAGTACTTC.

CDR3 nucleotide sequence: TGTGCCAGCAGCGTGGACTACGGAAACACCATATATTTT. This sequence encodes CASSVDYGNTIYF. The chain recombines TRBV13 with TRBJ1-3, with no clear D. V lost 5 bases and J lost 4, with 9 bases in between. The CDR3 is 13 residues long. Germline CDR1 reads PRHDT; CDR2 reads FYEKMQ (reference sequence).

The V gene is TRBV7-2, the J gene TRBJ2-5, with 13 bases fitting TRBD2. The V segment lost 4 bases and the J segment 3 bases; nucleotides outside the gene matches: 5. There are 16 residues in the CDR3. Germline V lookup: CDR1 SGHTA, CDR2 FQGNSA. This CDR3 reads CASSSRGTSGKETQYF. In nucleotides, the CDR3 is TGTGCCAGCAGCTCGCGGGGGACTAGCGGGAAAGAGACCCAGTACTTC. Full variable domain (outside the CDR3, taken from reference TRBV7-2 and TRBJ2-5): GAGVSQSPSNKVTEKGKDVELRCDPISGHTALYWYRQSLGQGLEFLIYFQGNSAPDKSGLPSDRFSAERTGGSVSTLTIQRTQQEDSAVYLCASSSRGTSGKETQYFGPGTRLLVL.

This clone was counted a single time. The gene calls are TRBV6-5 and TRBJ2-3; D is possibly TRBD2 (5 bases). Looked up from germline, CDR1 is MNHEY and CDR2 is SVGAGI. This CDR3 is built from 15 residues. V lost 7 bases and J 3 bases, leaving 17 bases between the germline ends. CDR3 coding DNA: TGTGCCAGCAAGAGGGATCACGGCCCTACAGATACGCAGTATTTT. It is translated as CASKRDHGPTDTQYF.

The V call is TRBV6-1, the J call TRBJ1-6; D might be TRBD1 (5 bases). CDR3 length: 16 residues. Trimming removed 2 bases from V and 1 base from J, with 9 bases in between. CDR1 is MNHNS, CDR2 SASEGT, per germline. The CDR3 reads CASSERAGSYNSPLHF. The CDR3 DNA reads TGTGCCAGCAGTGAAAGGGCAGGGTCCTATAATTCACCCCTCCACTTT.

CDR3 sequence reads: CASTLMTENTEAFF. The CDR3 DNA sequence: TGTGCCAGCACCCTAATGACAGAGAACACTGAAGCTTTCTTT. V and J are TRBV2 and TRBJ1-1, with TRBD1 as a possible D gene (5 bases). Trimming stripped 7 bases from V and 1 base from J, with 13 bases between. Germline V gene sequence: CDR1 SNHLY, CDR2 FYNNEI. The CDR3 runs to 14 residues.

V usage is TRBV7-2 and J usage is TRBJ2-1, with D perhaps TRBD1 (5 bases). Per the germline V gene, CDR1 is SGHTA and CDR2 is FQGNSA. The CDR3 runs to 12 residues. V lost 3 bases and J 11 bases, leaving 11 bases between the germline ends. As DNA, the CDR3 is TGTGCCAGCAGCTTGGCAGGGTGGAAGCAGTTCTTC. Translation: CASSLAGWKQFF.

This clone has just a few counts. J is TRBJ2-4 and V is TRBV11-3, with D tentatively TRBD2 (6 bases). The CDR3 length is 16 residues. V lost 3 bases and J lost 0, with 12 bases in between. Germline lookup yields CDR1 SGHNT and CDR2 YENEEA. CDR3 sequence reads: CASSLRRGLAKNIQYF. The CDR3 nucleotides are TGTGCCAGCAGCTTGAGGCGGGGATTAGCCAAAAACATTCAGTACTTC.

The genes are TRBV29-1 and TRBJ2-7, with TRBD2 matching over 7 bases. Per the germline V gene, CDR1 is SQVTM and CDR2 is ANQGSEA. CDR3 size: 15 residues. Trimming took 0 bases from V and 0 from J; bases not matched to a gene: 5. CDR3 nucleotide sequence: TGCAGCGTTGAAGATGGGGCTAGCGGCTCCTACGAGCAGTACTTC. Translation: CSVEDGASGSYEQYF.

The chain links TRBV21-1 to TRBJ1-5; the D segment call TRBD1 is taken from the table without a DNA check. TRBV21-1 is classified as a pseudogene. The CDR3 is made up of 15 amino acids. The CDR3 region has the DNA TGTGCCAGCAGCGGCCGGGACAGGGGAGTTCAGCCCCAGCATTTT. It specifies CASSGRDRGVQPQHF.

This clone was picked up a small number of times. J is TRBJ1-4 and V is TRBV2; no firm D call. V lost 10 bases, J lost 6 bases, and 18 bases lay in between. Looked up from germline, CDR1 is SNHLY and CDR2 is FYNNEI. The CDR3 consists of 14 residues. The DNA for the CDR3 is TGTGCCACCCACACATCTGAGGGAGATGAAAAACTGTTTTTT. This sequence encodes CATHTSEGDEKLFF.

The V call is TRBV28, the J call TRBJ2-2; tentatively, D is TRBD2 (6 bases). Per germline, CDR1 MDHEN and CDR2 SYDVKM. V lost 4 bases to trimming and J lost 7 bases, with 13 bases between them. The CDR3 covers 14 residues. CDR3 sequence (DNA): TGTGCCAGCAGTTCGGGACTGAAGGACGGGGAGCTGTTTTTT. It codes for CASSSGLKDGELFF.

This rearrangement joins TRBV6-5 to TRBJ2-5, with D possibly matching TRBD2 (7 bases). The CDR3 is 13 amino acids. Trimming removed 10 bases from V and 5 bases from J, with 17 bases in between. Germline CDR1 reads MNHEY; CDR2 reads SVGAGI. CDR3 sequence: CATTPGGPETQYF. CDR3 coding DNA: TGTGCCACCACGCCGGGGGGCCCTGAGACCCAGTACTTC.

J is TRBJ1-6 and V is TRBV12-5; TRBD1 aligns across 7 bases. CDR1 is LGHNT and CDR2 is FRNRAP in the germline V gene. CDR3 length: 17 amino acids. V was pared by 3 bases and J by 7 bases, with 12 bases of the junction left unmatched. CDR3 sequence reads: CASGFPTGQGDNSPLHF. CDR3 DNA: TGTGCTAGTGGTTTCCCAACGGGGCAGGGGGACAATTCACCCCTCCACTTT.

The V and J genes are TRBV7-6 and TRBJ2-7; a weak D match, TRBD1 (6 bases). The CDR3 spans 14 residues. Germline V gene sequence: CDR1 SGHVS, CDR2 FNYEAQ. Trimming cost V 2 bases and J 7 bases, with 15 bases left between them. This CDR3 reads CASSLWGQTQEQYF. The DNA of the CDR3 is TGTGCCAGCAGCTTATGGGGGCAGACTCAGGAGCAGTACTTC.

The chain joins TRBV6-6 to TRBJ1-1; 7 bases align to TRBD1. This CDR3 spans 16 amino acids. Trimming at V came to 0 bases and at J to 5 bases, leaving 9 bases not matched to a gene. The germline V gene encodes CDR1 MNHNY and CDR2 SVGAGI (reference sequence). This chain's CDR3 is CASSYSPRGRRTEAFF. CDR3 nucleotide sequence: TGTGCCAGCAGTTACTCGCCCAGGGGGAGGAGGACTGAAGCTTTCTTT.